One sample yielded the 30 T cell receptor beta chains listed below, sequenced in a study of cytomegalovirus exposure and HLA in healthy donors. PCR primers comprised 60 Vbeta and 13 Jbeta primers. Only in-frame clones appear in the TCRdb table, and some are missing; sequencing was by immunoSEQ multiplex PCR. The sample contains hundreds of clones, more than 50% of which appear only once. Sequencing was done on a sample of PBMCs. These receptors all stem from a man in his forties in good health and CMV-seronegative.

This clone was found once. This chain uses TRBV4-3 with TRBJ2-5; 8 positions agree with TRBD1. The V gene end was trimmed by 1 base and the J gene end by 5 bases; junction bases not matched to a gene: 6. The V gene's germline CDR1 is LGHNA and CDR2 YSLEER. This CDR3 is 15 amino acids long. In nucleotides, the CDR3 is TGCGCCAGCAGCCAAGCAGGACAGGGAGTGGAGACCCAGTACTTC. Amino acids: CASSQAGQGVETQYF.

The J gene is TRBJ1-6, the V gene TRBV2, with D hard to call. Trimming removed 2 bases from V and 5 bases from J, with 10 bases in between. CDR3 length: 15 amino acids. CDR1 is SNHLY and CDR2 is FYNNEI in the germline V gene. The DNA for the CDR3 is TGTGCCAGCAGTGAACGGATGACAAATAATTCACCCCTCCACTTT. Translated, it gives CASSERMTNNSPLHF.

This clone was counted once. The chain has TRBV27 and TRBJ1-4, with 8 nucleotides matching TRBD1. The V gene end was trimmed by 2 bases and the J gene end by 10 bases; junction bases not matched to a gene: 21. This CDR3 has 19 residues. Germline V gene data show CDR1 as MNHEY and CDR2 as SMNVEV (reference sequence). Here the CDR3 reads CASSLRPQGARGRARKLFF. The CDR3 bases are TGTGCCAGCAGTTTACGCCCCCAGGGGGCGAGAGGTCGAGCAAGAAAACTGTTTTTT.

The V and J genes are TRBV28 and TRBJ1-4; 7 nucleotides match TRBD1. The V and J ends lost 3 bases and 8 bases, in that order; junction bases with no gene match: 21. Per the germline V gene, CDR1 is MDHEN and CDR2 is SYDVKM. The CDR3 covers 19 residues. The CDR3 DNA reads TGTGCCAGCAGTTTGGGGCCCTTTTTTAACAGGGGATGGAGGGAAAAACTGTTTTTT. It encodes CASSLGPFFNRGWREKLFF.

This clone was counted between two and nine times. CDR3 coding DNA: TGTGCCAGCAGCCCGGACAGGGGGCGATTCAATGAGCAGTTCTTC. This sequence encodes CASSPDRGRFNEQFF. The genes are TRBV7-9 and TRBJ2-1; TRBD1 matches 11 bases. V shed 5 bases, J shed 6 bases, and the junction held 6 bases outside the gene matches. Germline values: CDR1 SEHNR, CDR2 FQNEAQ (reference sequence). CDR3 length: 15 residues.

The rearrangement links TRBV10-2 to TRBJ2-3, with 9 bases matching TRBD2. The CDR3 is made up of 15 amino acids. The V gene end was trimmed by 5 bases and the J gene end by 0 bases; junction bases not matched to a gene: 3. From germline, CDR1 is WSHSY and CDR2 SAAADI. The CDR3 DNA reads as TGCGCCAGCAGTTTACTAGCGGGCAGCACAGATACGCAGTATTTT. Its protein is CASSLLAGSTDTQYF.

This chain joins TRBV19 and TRBJ1-4, with D tentatively TRBD1 (6 bases). Germline CDR1 reads LNHDA; CDR2 reads SQIVND (reference sequence). Trimming removed 7 bases from V and 0 bases from J, with 12 bases in between. The CDR3 is made up of 15 amino acids. The CDR3 coding sequence is TGTGCCAGTAAGAGGACAGCCGCAACTAATGAAAAACTGTTTTTT. Translating gives CASKRTAATNEKLFF.

This clone has just one count. V is TRBV27 and J is TRBJ2-2; 7 nucleotides match TRBD2. The V gene end was trimmed by 8 bases and the J gene end by 2 bases; junction bases not matched to a gene: 8. The CDR3 has 15 residues. Per the germline V gene, CDR1 is MNHEY and CDR2 is SMNVEV (reference sequence). In DNA, the CDR3 is TGTGCCAGCCGGGAGGAGGGCTATAACACCGGGGAGCTGTTTTTT. Protein product: CASREEGYNTGELFF.

The V gene is TRBV4-1, the J gene TRBJ1-4; D not resolved. The length of the CDR3 is 16 residues. Germline V gene lookup returns CDR1 MGHRA and CDR2 YSYEKL. Trimming took off 3 bases at V and 0 bases at J, with 11 bases between the two ends. CDR3 nucleotides: TGCGCCAGCAGCCAGGTCGGGATTGCAACTAATGAAAAACTGTTTTTT. It is translated as CASSQVGIATNEKLFF.

This chain joins TRBV5-1 and TRBJ1-1; 8 nucleotides line up with TRBD1. The germline gives CDR1 SGHRS, CDR2 YFSETQ. CDR3 size: 15 residues. V shed 1 base, J shed 6 bases, and the junction held 8 bases outside the gene matches. CDR3 amino acids: CASSLHSGGFSEAFF. CDR3 DNA: TGCGCCAGCAGCTTGCACTCAGGGGGCTTTTCTGAAGCTTTCTTT.

This clone was observed a handful of times. This rearrangement joins TRBV9 to TRBJ2-1; tentative D call: TRBD1 (5 bases). Deletions cut 3 bases from V and 9 bases from J, with 10 bases between. Germline V gene data show CDR1 as SGDLS and CDR2 as YYNGEE. The CDR3 extends over 12 amino acids. Here the CDR3 reads CASSASRGEQFF. The CDR3 DNA sequence: TGTGCCAGCAGCGCATCTAGGGGTGAGCAGTTCTTC.

The rearrangement links TRBV6-5 to TRBJ2-7; 9 bases align to TRBD2. Germline V gene lookup returns CDR1 MNHEY and CDR2 SVGAGI. V lost 2 bases and J lost 7; bases outside the gene matches: 6. The CDR3 is 14 amino acids. The CDR3 spells CASSYSLAGSEQYF. CDR3 in DNA: TGTGCCAGCAGTTACAGTCTAGCGGGAAGTGAGCAGTACTTC.

This sequence joins TRBV9 and TRBJ2-3, with D perhaps TRBD2 (6 bases). CDR1 and CDR2 from the germline V gene are SGDLS and YYNGEE. This CDR3 has 13 amino acids. The ends were cut back, 3 bases at V and 4 bases at J, with 9 bases in the middle. As DNA, the CDR3 is TGTGCCAGCAGCGACTCGGGGGCAGATACGCAGTATTTT. Protein sequence: CASSDSGADTQYF.

In regard to this clone: Its ends do not fully match the called genes, so a read error is possible. V is TRBV7-9 and J is TRBJ2-1; 7 nucleotides agree with TRBD1. The CDR3 has 12 residues. Looked up from germline, CDR1 is SEHNR and CDR2 is FQNEAQ (reference sequence). CDR3 coding DNA: TGTTCCAGCAGCTTAGGTGACAGGGTGGAGTTCTTC. Translating gives CSSSLGDRVEFF.

V gene TRBV18 combines with J gene TRBJ2-2, with TRBD1 matching 8 bases. Germline trimming cut 5 bases from V and 1 base from J; bases unmatched to any gene: 6. There are 16 residues in the CDR3. Germline V CDR1 and CDR2: KGHSH, LQKENI. CDR3: CASSESRGLNTGELFF. CDR3 coding DNA: TGTGCCAGCTCAGAGTCCAGGGGGCTGAACACCGGGGAGCTGTTTTTT.

The genes are TRBV5-1 and TRBJ2-2; D gene ambiguous. V lost 0 bases and J 5 bases, leaving 8 bases between the germline ends. This CDR3 region has 14 residues. Germline lookup yields CDR1 SGHRS and CDR2 YFSETQ. The CDR3, as DNA: TGCGCCAGCAGCTTGGATGAGTGGACCGGGGAGCTGTTTTTT. Translation: CASSLDEWTGELFF.

The chain is built from TRBV5-4 and TRBJ2-1; D is perhaps TRBD1 (6 bases). Germline CDR1 SGHNT, CDR2 YYREEE (reference sequence). The length of the CDR3 is 13 residues. V was pared by 3 bases and J by 6 bases, with 10 bases between. This CDR3 is CASSWGQTNEQFF. DNA for the CDR3: TGTGCCAGCAGCTGGGGACAAACCAATGAGCAGTTCTTC.

This rearrangement joins TRBV28 to TRBJ2-5, with a weak D call TRBD1 (6 bases). V gave up 7 bases and J gave up 0 bases, with 9 bases separating them. Germline V CDR1 and CDR2: MDHEN, SYDVKM. The CDR3 sequence is 13 residues long. The CDR3 DNA sequence: TGTGCCAGCAAGGGGGATTACCAAGAGACCCAGTACTTC. Its translation: CASKGDYQETQYF.

This clone was picked up one time. J is TRBJ2-3 and V is TRBV7-9, with TRBD1 matching 7 bases. V was clipped by 4 bases and J by 0 bases; unmatched bases: 7. Germline V CDR1 and CDR2: SEHNR, FQNEAQ (reference sequence). The CDR3 is made up of 16 amino acids. CDR3 bases: TGTGCCAGCAGCTCGAGCAGGGGGTCTAGCACAGATACGCAGTATTTT. It translates to CASSSSRGSSTDTQYF.

This clone was detected once. The chain has TRBV5-1 and TRBJ2-5; 13 bases map to TRBD2. This CDR3 comprises 14 residues. J was trimmed by 8 bases and V by 2 bases; bases with no gene match: 3. The germline V gene encodes CDR1 SGHRS and CDR2 YFSETQ. The CDR3 loop reads CASSFRTSGSTQYF. The DNA for the CDR3 is TGCGCCAGCAGCTTCAGGACTAGCGGGAGCACCCAGTACTTC.

This sequence joins TRBV7-2 and TRBJ2-1, with 8 bases fitting TRBD2. The V segment lost 6 bases and the J segment 4 bases; nucleotides outside the gene matches: 11. The CDR3 sequence is 16 residues long. Germline V CDR1 and CDR2: SGHTA, FQGNSA. In DNA form, the CDR3 reads TGTGCCAGCAGTCCCGGCTCGGGAGGGCGGTACAATGAGCAGTTCTTC. Translation: CASSPGSGGRYNEQFF.

In nucleotides, the CDR3 is TGTGCCAGCAGCTCCGGGCCCGGGAGGGACCAGTACTTC. It translates to CASSSGPGRDQYF. The chain combines TRBV7-9 with TRBJ2-5; 8 bases map to TRBD2. Per germline, CDR1 SEHNR and CDR2 FQNEAQ (reference sequence). The CDR3 length is 13 residues. V shed 4 bases, J shed 10 bases, and the junction held 8 bases outside the gene matches. The full variable domain, its missing parts supplied by reference TRBV7-9 and TRBJ2-5, is DTGVSQNPRHKITKRGQNVTFRCDPISEHNRLYWYRQTLGQGPEFLTYFQNEAQLEKSRLLSDRFSAERPKGSFSTLEIQRTEQGDSAMYLCASSSGPGRDQYFGPGTRLLVL.

The gene calls are TRBV20-1 and TRBJ2-1; D gene uncertain. Germline-derived CDR1 and CDR2 are DFQATT and SNEGSKA (reference sequence). The germline V and J ends were trimmed by 6 bases and 10 bases, with 13 bases remaining between them. The CDR3 is made up of 11 amino acids. The CDR3 bases are TGCAGTGCCCCAAACGTACGGGAGCAGTTCTTC. Translating gives CSAPNVREQFF.

In its sample, this clone ranks as large (0.1 to 1%). This chain links TRBV28 with TRBJ1-1; D not resolved. Germline-derived CDR1 and CDR2 are MDHEN and SYDVKM. The CDR3 consists of 13 residues. Between the trimmed V and J ends, which lost 2 bases and 1 base, there was a span of 5 bases. The CDR3 sequence is CASSLTRNTEAFF. Here the CDR3 DNA reads TGTGCCAGCAGTTTAACACGGAACACTGAAGCTTTCTTT.

This clone is large within its sample. The CDR3 nucleotides read TGTGCCAGCAGCTTATCTAGAGGAGCTTTCTTT. It specifies CASSLSRGAFF. J is TRBJ1-1 and V is TRBV7-9; no clear D. Trimming left V 2 bases short and J 10 bases short, with 8 bases between. Germline V gives CDR1 SEHNR, CDR2 FQNEAQ (reference sequence). The CDR3 consists of 11 residues.

The chain recombines TRBV27 with TRBJ1-2, with 8 bases lining up with TRBD1. From germline, CDR1 is MNHEY and CDR2 SMNVEV (reference sequence). Germline trimming cut 8 bases from V and 7 bases from J; bases unmatched to any gene: 9. This CDR3 contains 13 residues. The CDR3: CASGTGQHRGYTF. CDR3 nucleotides: TGTGCCAGCGGGACAGGTCAACATCGTGGCTACACCTTC.

The rearrangement uses TRBV21-1 and TRBJ1-5; whether TRBD1, the table's D call, matches the DNA was not checked. TRBV21-1 is a pseudogene. The CDR3 runs 19 residues. The chain's CDR3 is CASSKDKEAGGRGNQPQHF. CDR3 nucleotides: TGTGCCAGCAGCAAAGATAAAGAGGCAGGGGGCCGGGGCAATCAGCCCCAGCATTTT.

This clone has a handful of counts. The chain combines TRBV6-4 with TRBJ2-1, with 8 bases aligning to TRBD2. Germline V gene sequence: CDR1 MRHNA, CDR2 SNTAGT. V shed 0 bases, J shed 3 bases, and the junction held 1 base outside the gene matches. The CDR3 is made up of 15 amino acids. The CDR3 DNA is TGTGCCAGCAGTGACTCAAGCGGGAGCTACAATGAGCAGTTCTTC. It translates to CASSDSSGSYNEQFF.

The genes are TRBV28 and TRBJ2-7; D is undetermined. The ends were cut back, 6 bases at V and 3 bases at J, with 6 bases in the middle. The CDR3 length is 11 residues. The germline V gene encodes CDR1 MDHEN and CDR2 SYDVKM. The CDR3 sequence is CASSPLYEQYF. CDR3 nucleotide sequence: TGTGCCAGCAGCCCTCTCTACGAGCAGTACTTC.

This chain joins TRBV6-1 and TRBJ2-3; D is undetermined. Germline CDR1 is MNHNS and CDR2 is SASEGT. The CDR3 runs 12 residues. V lost 7 bases to trimming and J lost 0 bases, with 5 bases between them. The CDR3 sequence: CASTQSTDTQYF. The CDR3 region has the DNA TGTGCCAGCACCCAGAGCACAGATACGCAGTATTTT.